The entry below describes one T cell receptor (beta chain). Its antigen is still unknown. The junction and the germline gene differ at one end; a read error may be behind it. The sample belongs to a study of B cell selection in AIRE deficiency. Original methodology: Pooled conventional T cells gave approximately 100,000 patient and approximately 1.3x10^5 donor TCRbeta sequences. Repertoires were generated with immunoSEQ multiplex PCR, while TCRdb's copy carries only in-frame clones and drops some. Clone size and the V and J calls come from that table; the DNA yielded D and trimming. The sample carries some 25,000 clones, roughly 96% recorded once. Germline CDR1 and CDR2: SEHNR and FQNEAQ (reference sequence). CDR3 length: 15 residues. General observations from the study: About 30.6% of healthy-shared Treg TCRbeta sequences appeared in patient Tconv cells. Only TCRbeta was sequenced; roughly 38% of shared healthy Treg sequences appeared in Tconv. CDR3s were shorter in shared Treg sequences, reflecting few non-templated nucleotide insertions.

The sorted conventional CD4 T cells were gated as CD4+CD127+. The J gene is TRBJ2-1, the V gene TRBV7-9; 8 bases line up with TRBD2. The sequence was obtained from a human donor in good health. The material sequenced was CD4+CD127+ conventional T cells sorted from PBMCs. CDR3 coding DNA: TGTGCCAGCAGCCTAGCCGGGGGGGCGAGTTTTGAGCAGTTCTTC. Encoded protein: CASSLAGGASFEQFF. The variable domain in full, with the rest retrieved from reference TRBV7-9 and TRBJ2-1, is DTGVSQNPRHKITKRGQNVTFRCDPISEHNRLYWYRQTLGQGPEFLTYFQNEAQLEKSRLLSDRFSAERPKGSFSTLEIQRTEQGDSAMYLCASSLAGGASFEQFFGPGTRLTVL.